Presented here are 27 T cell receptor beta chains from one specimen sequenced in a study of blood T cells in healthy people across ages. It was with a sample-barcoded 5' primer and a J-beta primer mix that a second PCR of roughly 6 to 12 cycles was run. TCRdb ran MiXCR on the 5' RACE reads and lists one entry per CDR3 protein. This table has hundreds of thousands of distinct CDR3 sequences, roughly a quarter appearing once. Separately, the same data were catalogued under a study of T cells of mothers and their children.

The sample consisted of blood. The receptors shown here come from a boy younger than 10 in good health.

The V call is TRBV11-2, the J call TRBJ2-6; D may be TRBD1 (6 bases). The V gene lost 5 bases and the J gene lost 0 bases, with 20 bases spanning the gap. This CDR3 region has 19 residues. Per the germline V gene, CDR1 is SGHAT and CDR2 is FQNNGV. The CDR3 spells CASSTHRDIRLSGANVLTF. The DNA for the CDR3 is TGTGCCAGCAGCACCCACCGGGACATCCGACTCTCTGGGGCCAACGTCCTGACTTTC.

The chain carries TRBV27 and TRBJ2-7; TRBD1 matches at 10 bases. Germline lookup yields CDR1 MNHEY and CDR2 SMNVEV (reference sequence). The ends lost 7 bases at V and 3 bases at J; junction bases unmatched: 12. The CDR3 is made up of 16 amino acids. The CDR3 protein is CASTTRARTGGYEQYF. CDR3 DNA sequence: TGTGCCAGCACTACCCGGGCGCGGACAGGGGGCTACGAGCAGTACTTC.

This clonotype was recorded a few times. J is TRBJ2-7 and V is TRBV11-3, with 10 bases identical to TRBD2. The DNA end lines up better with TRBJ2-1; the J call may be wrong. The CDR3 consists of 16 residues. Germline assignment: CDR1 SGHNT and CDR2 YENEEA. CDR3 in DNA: TGTGCCAGCAGCTTGGGAGGGACTAGCGTACACAATGAGCAGTTCTTC. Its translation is CASSLGGTSVHNEQFF.

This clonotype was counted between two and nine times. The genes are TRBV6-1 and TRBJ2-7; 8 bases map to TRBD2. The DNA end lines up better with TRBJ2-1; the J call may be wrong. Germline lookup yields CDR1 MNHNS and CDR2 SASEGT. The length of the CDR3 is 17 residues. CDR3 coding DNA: TGTGCCAGCATCGGGGGGGGGAACGCCTGGGTGAGCAATGAGCAGTTCTTC. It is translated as CASIGGGNAWVSNEQFF.

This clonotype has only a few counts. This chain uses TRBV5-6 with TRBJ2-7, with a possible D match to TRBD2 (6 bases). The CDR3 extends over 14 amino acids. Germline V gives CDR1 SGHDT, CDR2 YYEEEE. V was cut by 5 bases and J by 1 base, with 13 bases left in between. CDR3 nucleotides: TGTGCCAGCAGGTCTTCGGGACTTTCCTACGAGCAGTACTTC. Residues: CASRSSGLSYEQYF.

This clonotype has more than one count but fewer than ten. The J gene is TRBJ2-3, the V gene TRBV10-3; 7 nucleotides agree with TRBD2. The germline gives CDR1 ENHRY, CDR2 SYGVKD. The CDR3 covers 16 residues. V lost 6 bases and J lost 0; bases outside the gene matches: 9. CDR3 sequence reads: CAIRGRLAASTDTQYF. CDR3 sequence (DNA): TGTGCCATCAGAGGTCGTCTAGCGGCTAGCACAGATACGCAGTATTTT.

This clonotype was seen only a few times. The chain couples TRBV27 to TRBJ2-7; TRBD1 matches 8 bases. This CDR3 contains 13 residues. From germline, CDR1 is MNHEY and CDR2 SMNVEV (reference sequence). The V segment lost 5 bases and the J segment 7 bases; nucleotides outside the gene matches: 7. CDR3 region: CASSTSGGQEQYF. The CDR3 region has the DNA TGTGCCAGCAGTACCTCAGGGGGCCAAGAGCAGTACTTC.

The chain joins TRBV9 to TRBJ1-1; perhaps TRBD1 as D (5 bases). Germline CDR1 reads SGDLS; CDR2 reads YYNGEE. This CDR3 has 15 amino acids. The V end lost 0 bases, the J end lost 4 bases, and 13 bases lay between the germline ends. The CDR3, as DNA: TGTGCCAGCAGCGTAGAGGCAGGGAGGGGCACTGAAGCTTTCTTT. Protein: CASSVEAGRGTEAFF.

CDR3 amino acids: CASSKLQGPGQPQHF. The CDR3, as DNA: TGTGCCAGCAGTAAACTACAGGGACCGGGTCAGCCCCAGCATTTT. The chain has TRBV6-6 and TRBJ1-5, with a tentative D call TRBD1 (6 bases). The CDR3 spans 15 residues. The germline gives CDR1 MNHNY, CDR2 SVGAGI (reference sequence). V was cut by 5 bases and J by 6 bases, with 17 bases left in between.

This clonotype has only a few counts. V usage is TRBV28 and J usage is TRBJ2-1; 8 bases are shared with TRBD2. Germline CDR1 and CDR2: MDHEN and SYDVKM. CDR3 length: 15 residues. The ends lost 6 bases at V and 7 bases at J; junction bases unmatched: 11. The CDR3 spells CASSLPGTSGNEQFF. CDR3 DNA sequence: TGTGCCAGCAGCCTACCCGGGACTAGTGGGAATGAGCAGTTCTTC.

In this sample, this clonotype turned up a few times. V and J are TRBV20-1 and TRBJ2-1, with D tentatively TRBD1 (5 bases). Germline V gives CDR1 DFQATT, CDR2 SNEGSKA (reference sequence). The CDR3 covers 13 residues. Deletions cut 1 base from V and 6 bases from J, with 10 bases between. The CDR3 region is CSARVWQGNEQFF. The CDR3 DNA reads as TGCAGTGCTAGAGTTTGGCAGGGCAATGAGCAGTTCTTC.

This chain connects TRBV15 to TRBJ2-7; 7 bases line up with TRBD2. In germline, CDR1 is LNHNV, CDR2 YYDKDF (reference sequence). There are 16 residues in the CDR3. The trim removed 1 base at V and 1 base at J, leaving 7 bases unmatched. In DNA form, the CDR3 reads TGTGCCACCAGCAGAGTCGGGAGCGGGATGTCCTACGAGCAGTACTTC. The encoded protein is CATSRVGSGMSYEQYF.

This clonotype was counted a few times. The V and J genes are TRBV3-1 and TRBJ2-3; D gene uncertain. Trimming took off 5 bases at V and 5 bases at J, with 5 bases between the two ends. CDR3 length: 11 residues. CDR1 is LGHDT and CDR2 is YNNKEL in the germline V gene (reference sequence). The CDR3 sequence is CASSSRDTQYF. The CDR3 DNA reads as TGTGCCAGCAGCTCCCGAGATACGCAGTATTTT.

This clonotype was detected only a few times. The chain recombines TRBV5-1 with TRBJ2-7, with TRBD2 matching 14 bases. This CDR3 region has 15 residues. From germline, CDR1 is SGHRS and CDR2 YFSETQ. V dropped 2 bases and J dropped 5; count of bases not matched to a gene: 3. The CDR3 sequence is CASSFGTSGSHEQYF. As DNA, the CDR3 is TGCGCCAGCAGCTTCGGGACTAGCGGGAGCCACGAGCAGTACTTC.

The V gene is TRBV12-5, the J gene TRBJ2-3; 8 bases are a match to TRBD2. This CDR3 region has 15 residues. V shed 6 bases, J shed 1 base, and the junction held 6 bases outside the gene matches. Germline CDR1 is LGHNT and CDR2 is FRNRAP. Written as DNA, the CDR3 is TGTGCTAGTGGAATGGGTAGCGGGGGCACAGATACGCAGTATTTT. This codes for CASGMGSGGTDTQYF.

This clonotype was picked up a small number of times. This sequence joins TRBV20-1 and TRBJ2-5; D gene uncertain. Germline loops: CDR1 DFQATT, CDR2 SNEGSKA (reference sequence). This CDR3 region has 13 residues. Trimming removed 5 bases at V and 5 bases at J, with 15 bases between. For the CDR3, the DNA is TGCAGTGCTCCGGACGGGTCCGGGGAGACCCAGTACTTC. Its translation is CSAPDGSGETQYF.

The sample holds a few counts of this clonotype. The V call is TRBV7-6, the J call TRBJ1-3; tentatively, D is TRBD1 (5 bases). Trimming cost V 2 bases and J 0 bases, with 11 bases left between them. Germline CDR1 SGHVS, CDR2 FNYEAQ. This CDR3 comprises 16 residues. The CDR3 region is CASSLSRQFSGNTIYF. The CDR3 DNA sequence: TGTGCCAGCAGCTTAAGCAGACAGTTCTCTGGAAACACCATATATTTT.

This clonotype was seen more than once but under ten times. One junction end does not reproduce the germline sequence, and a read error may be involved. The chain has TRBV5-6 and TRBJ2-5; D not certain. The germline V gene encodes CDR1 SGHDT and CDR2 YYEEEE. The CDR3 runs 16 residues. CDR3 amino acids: CASSQWNRADEEAQYF. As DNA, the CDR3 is TGTGCCAGCAGCCAATGGAACCGGGCAGACGAAGAGGCCCAGTACTTC.

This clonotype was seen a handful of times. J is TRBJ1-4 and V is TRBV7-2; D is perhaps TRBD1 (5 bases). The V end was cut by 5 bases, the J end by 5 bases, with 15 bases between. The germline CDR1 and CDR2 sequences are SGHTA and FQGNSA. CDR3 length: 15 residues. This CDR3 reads CASSQRGGTNEKLFF. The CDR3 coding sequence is TGTGCCAGCAGCCAACGGGGCGGCACCAATGAAAAACTGTTTTTT.

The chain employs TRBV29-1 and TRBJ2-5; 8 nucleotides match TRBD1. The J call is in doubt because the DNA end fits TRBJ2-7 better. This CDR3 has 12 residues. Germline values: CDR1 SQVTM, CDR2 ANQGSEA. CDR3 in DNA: TGCAGCGCTGCGACAGGGGCCTACGAGCAGTACTTC. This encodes CSAATGAYEQYF.

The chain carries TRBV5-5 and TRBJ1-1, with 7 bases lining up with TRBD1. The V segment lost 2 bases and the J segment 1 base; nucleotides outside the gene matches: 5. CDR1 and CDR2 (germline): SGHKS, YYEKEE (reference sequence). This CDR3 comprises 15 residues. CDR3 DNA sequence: TGTGCCAGCAGCTTACGGACAGGACAGAACACTGAAGCTTTCTTT. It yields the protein CASSLRTGQNTEAFF.

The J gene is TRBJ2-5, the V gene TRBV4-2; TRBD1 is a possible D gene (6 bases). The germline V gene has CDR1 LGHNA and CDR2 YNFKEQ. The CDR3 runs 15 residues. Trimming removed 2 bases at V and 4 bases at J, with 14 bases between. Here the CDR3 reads CASSQPAGQLETQYF. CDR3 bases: TGTGCCAGCAGCCAACCCGCCGGACAGCTAGAGACCCAGTACTTC.

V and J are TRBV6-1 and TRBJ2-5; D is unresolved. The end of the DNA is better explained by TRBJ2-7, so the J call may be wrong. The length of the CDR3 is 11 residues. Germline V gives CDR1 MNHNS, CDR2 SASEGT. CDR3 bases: TGTGCCACTCTCGGAGCCTACGAGCAGTACTTC. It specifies CATLGAYEQYF.

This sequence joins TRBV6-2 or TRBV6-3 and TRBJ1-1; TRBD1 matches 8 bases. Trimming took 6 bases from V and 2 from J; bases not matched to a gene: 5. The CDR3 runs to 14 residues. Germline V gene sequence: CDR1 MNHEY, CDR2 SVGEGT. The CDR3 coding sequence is TGTGCCAGCAGGCTGGGACAGGTAAACACTGAAGCTTTCTTT. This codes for CASRLGQVNTEAFF.

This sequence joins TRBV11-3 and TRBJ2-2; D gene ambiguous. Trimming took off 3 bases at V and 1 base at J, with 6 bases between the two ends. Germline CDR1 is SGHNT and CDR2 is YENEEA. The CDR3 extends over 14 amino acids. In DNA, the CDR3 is TGTGCCAGCAGCTTTGGCGGGAACACCGGGGAGCTGTTTTTT. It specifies CASSFGGNTGELFF.

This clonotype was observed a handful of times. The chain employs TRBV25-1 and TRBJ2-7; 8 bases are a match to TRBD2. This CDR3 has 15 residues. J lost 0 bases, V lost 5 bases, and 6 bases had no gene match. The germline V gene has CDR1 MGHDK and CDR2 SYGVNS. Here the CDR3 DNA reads TGTGCCAGCAGTTCCCCGACTAGCGACTCCTACGAGCAGTACTTC. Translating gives CASSSPTSDSYEQYF.

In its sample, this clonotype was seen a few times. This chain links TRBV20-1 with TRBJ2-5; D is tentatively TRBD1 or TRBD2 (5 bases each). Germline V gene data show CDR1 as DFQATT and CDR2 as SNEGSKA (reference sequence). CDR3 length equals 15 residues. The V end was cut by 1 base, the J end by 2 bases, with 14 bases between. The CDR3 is CSARVGVLSQETQYF. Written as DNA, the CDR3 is TGCAGTGCTAGAGTGGGGGTGCTATCTCAAGAGACCCAGTACTTC.